Included here is one TCR beta chain sequence, with context. The assay was immunoSEQ multiplex PCR, and TCRdb's table has in-frame clones only and misses some. The sample records about 150,000 clones, roughly nine tenths being singletons. This CDR3 is built from 15 residues. CDR1 LNHDA and CDR2 SQIVND come from the germline V gene (reference sequence). Trimming pared 7 bases from V and 7 bases from J, leaving 20 bases between. This record belongs to a study of blood T cell repertoires in COVID-19. The J gene is TRBJ1-5, the V gene TRBV19; D ambiguous. What was sequenced was peripheral blood. This TCR derives from a woman between 65 and 79 years old with acute or convalescent COVID-19. The CDR3, as DNA: TGTGCCAGTACGTTTAGGCAGAACAGTCGCCAGCCCCAGCATTTT. Its protein product is CASTFRQNSRQPQHF.